Below, 29 T cell receptor beta chains from the same sample are listed, as sequenced in a study of control samples from healthy donors and cancer patients. Sequencing used immunoSEQ multiplex PCR; TCRdb keeps in-frame clones, though not all of them. This table holds 130,000 or so clones, 80% to 95% found once. The sequencing sample was made of blood. The receptors were sampled from a man aged 40-49 years in good health.

The chain employs TRBV2 and TRBJ1-5; 9 bases align to TRBD1. Unmatched junction bases numbered 11, after V lost 6 bases and J lost 5 bases. Germline V CDR1 and CDR2: SNHLY, FYNNEI. The CDR3 spans 16 residues. The chain's CDR3 is CASRTGTGRWDQPQHF. As DNA, the CDR3 is TGTGCCAGCAGAACCGGGACAGGGAGGTGGGATCAGCCCCAGCATTTT.

This clone was seen a single time. The chain uses TRBV4-2 and TRBJ2-1, with TRBD2 matching over 10 bases. V shed 6 bases, J shed 10 bases, and the junction held 9 bases outside the gene matches. The germline CDR1 and CDR2 sequences are LGHNA and YNFKEQ. The CDR3 extends over 14 amino acids. The CDR3 sequence: CASSSPGLATEQFF. In DNA, the CDR3 is TGTGCCAGCAGTTCGCCGGGACTAGCGACCGAGCAGTTCTTC.

This chain connects TRBV28 to TRBJ2-7, with 7 bases that match TRBD1. The CDR3 totals 16 residues. Trimming cost V 1 base and J 0 bases; bases outside gene matches: 6. Germline V gene lookup returns CDR1 MDHEN and CDR2 SYDVKM. The CDR3 loop reads CASSLSGTASSYEQYF. CDR3 DNA sequence: TGTGCCAGCAGTTTATCCGGGACAGCAAGCTCCTACGAGCAGTACTTC.

V usage is TRBV20-1 and J usage is TRBJ1-2; perhaps TRBD1 as D (6 bases). The CDR3 contains 11 residues. CDR1 and CDR2 (germline): DFQATT, SNEGSKA (reference sequence). V lost 8 bases to trimming and J lost 7 bases, with 14 bases between them. The DNA of the CDR3 is TGCAGTCTCAAGGGGGGGTCTGGCTACACCTTC. Its protein is CSLKGGSGYTF.

The chain employs TRBV18 and TRBJ1-6; no firm D call. V lost 3 bases and J 7 bases, leaving 7 bases between the germline ends. The CDR3 runs 13 residues. CDR1 and CDR2 from the germline V gene are KGHSH and LQKENI. CDR3 amino acids: CASSPRGNSPLHF. Written as DNA, the CDR3 is TGTGCCAGCTCACCTCGGGGAAATTCACCCCTCCACTTT. The variable domain in full, with the rest retrieved from reference TRBV18 and TRBJ1-6, is NAGVMQNPRHLVRRRGQEARLRCSPMKGHSHVYWYRQLPEEGLKFMVYLQKENIIDESGMPKERFSAEFPKEGPSILRIQQVVRGDSAAYFCASSPRGNSPLHFGNGTRLTVT.

The rearrangement joins TRBV10-2 to TRBJ2-5; a weak D match, TRBD2 (6 bases). This CDR3 is 14 amino acids long. Trimming pared 3 bases from V and 2 bases from J, leaving 10 bases between. Germline assignment: CDR1 WSHSY and CDR2 SAAADI. The CDR3 nucleotides are TGCGCCAGCAGTGAAGCGGGCCAGCAAGAGACCCAGTACTTC. This codes for CASSEAGQQETQYF.

The chain combines TRBV28 with TRBJ1-5; weak D call: TRBD1 (6 bases). CDR1 is MDHEN, CDR2 SYDVKM, per germline. The CDR3 length is 12 residues. Deletions cut 4 bases from V and 10 bases from J, with 11 bases between. CDR3 coding DNA: TGTGCCAGCAGTTCAAGGGGGGATCCCCAGCATTTT. Its protein is CASSSRGDPQHF. Full variable domain (rest looked up from reference TRBV28 and TRBJ1-5): DVKVTQSSRYLVKRTGEKVFLECVQDMDHENMFWYRQDPGLGLRLIYFSYDVKMKEKGDIPEGYSVSREKKERFSLILESASTNQTSMYLCASSSRGDPQHFGDGTRLSIL.

This rearrangement joins TRBV2 to TRBJ2-2; TRBD2 agrees at 8 bases. V lost 6 bases, J lost 2 bases, and 11 bases stayed unmatched. The CDR3 is 17 amino acids. Per germline, CDR1 SNHLY and CDR2 FYNNEI. As DNA, the CDR3 is TGTGCCAGCAGCGGATACGGCGCGGGGGGTAACACCGGGGAGCTGTTTTTT. This gives the protein CASSGYGAGGNTGELFF. Drawing the rest from reference TRBV2 and TRBJ2-2, the complete variable domain is EPEVTQTPSHQVTQMGQEVILRCVPISNHLYFYWYRQILGQKVEFLVSFYNNEISEKSEIFDDQFSVERPDGSNFTLKIRSTKLEDSAMYFCASSGYGAGGNTGELFFGEGSRLTVL.

This chain joins TRBV27 and TRBJ1-2; maybe TRBD1 (6 bases). V was clipped by 0 bases and J by 4 bases, with 12 bases between them. This CDR3 spans 15 amino acids. The germline V gene encodes CDR1 MNHEY and CDR2 SMNVEV (reference sequence). The CDR3 protein is CASSLSGQGPYGYTF. As DNA, the CDR3 is TGTGCCAGCAGTTTATCGGGTCAGGGGCCCTATGGCTACACCTTC.

J is TRBJ1-2 and V is TRBV9, with D unresolved. V was pared by 0 bases and J by 0 bases, with 6 bases between. CDR3 length equals 14 residues. In germline, CDR1 is SGDLS, CDR2 YYNGEE. The CDR3 sequence: CASSVASANYGYTF. The CDR3 DNA follows: TGTGCCAGCAGCGTAGCTAGTGCTAACTATGGCTACACCTTC.

The sample holds a few counts of this clone. V and J are TRBV5-1 and TRBJ2-2; TRBD1 agrees at 9 bases. CDR1 and CDR2 from the germline V gene are SGHRS and YFSETQ. After removal of 4 bases from V and 5 bases from J, the junction contained 6 bases not matched to a gene. The CDR3 sequence is 15 residues long. The CDR3 DNA reads as TGCGCCAGCAGCCAGGGACAGGGTAAAACCGGGGAGCTGTTTTTT. Residues: CASSQGQGKTGELFF.

The rearrangement uses TRBV7-3 and TRBJ2-2; no firm D call. The V gene lost 0 bases and the J gene lost 9 bases, with 11 bases spanning the gap. CDR1 and CDR2 (germline): SGHTA, FQGTGA. The CDR3 totals 14 residues. The CDR3: CASSLTGSTRELFF. As DNA, the CDR3 is TGTGCCAGCAGCTTAACGGGGTCTACCCGGGAGCTGTTTTTT.

The chain uses TRBV6-5 and TRBJ2-2; D is ambiguous. Germline CDR1 is MNHEY and CDR2 is SVGAGI. This CDR3 is built from 14 residues. Trimming removed 7 bases from V and 5 bases from J, with 14 bases in between. The CDR3 DNA reads TGTGCCAGCAACCTCGACTGGGGAACCGGGGAGCTGTTTTTT. Its translation is CASNLDWGTGELFF.

V and J are TRBV19 and TRBJ2-5; tentatively, D is TRBD2 (6 bases). Trimming pared 7 bases from V and 0 bases from J, leaving 12 bases between. Germline CDR1 and CDR2: LNHDA and SQIVND (reference sequence). The CDR3 loop spans 14 amino acids. The CDR3 coding sequence is TGTGCCAGTAAAAAGGAGGGGTACCAAGAGACCCAGTACTTC. Protein product: CASKKEGYQETQYF.

The genes are TRBV19 and TRBJ1-5; D is perhaps TRBD1 (6 bases). Trimming removed 3 bases from V and 6 bases from J, with 12 bases in between. CDR3 length: 14 residues. The germline V gene encodes CDR1 LNHDA and CDR2 SQIVND (reference sequence). CDR3 sequence: CASSIQGLGQPQHF. The DNA for the CDR3 is TGTGCCAGTAGTATCCAGGGGTTGGGTCAGCCCCAGCATTTT.

This clone was found once. The chain joins TRBV19 to TRBJ2-2, with TRBD1 matching over 8 bases. Germline V gives CDR1 LNHDA, CDR2 SQIVND (reference sequence). Unmatched junction bases numbered 11, after V lost 5 bases and J lost 9 bases. CDR3 size: 15 residues. DNA of the CDR3: TGTGCCAGTAGTTCTTACCCACAGGGGGTAAGGGAGCTGTTTTTT. Encoded protein: CASSSYPQGVRELFF.

The rearrangement links TRBV9 to TRBJ2-1; either TRBD1 or TRBD2 may supply D (6 bases each). V was trimmed by 6 bases and J by 8 bases, leaving 18 bases between them. CDR3 length: 14 amino acids. Germline assignment: CDR1 SGDLS and CDR2 YYNGEE. The CDR3 DNA reads TGTGCCAGCAAACGGGGGCCATCGGGGGATGAGCAGTTCTTC. Its translation: CASKRGPSGDEQFF.

This chain joins TRBV15 and TRBJ1-4; D not resolved. The CDR3 has 15 amino acids. With 2 bases removed from V and 0 bases from J, the gap between germline ends came to 7 bases. Germline values: CDR1 LNHNV, CDR2 YYDKDF (reference sequence). This CDR3 is CATSRMSATNEKLFF. The CDR3 bases are TGTGCCACCAGCAGAATGTCAGCAACTAATGAAAAACTGTTTTTT.

CDR3 bases: TGTGCCAGCAGCCAGGGGCAGGGAACAGAGACCCAGTACTTC. This codes for CASSQGQGTETQYF. V is TRBV7-8 and J is TRBJ2-5; D possibly corresponds to TRBD1 (6 bases). With 5 bases removed from V and 4 bases from J, the gap between germline ends came to 14 bases. The CDR3 runs 14 residues. Per the germline V gene, CDR1 is SGHVS and CDR2 is FQNEAQ.

This clone was observed once. The CDR3 coding sequence is TGTGCCAGCAGTCCACAGTTGGGACAAACTAGCAATCAGCCCCAGCATTTT. It codes for CASSPQLGQTSNQPQHF. V and J are TRBV6-6 and TRBJ1-5; weak D call: TRBD1 (6 bases). Trimming cost V 5 bases and J 0 bases, with 17 bases left between them. There are 17 residues in the CDR3. Germline CDR1 MNHNY, CDR2 SVGAGI (reference sequence).

The J gene is TRBJ1-2, the V gene TRBV5-5, with D perhaps TRBD1 (5 bases). V was shortened by 5 bases and J by 8 bases, with 16 bases between the two germline ends. The CDR3 contains 13 residues. Germline CDR1 is SGHKS and CDR2 is YYEKEE (reference sequence). This CDR3 is CASREPGRSGYTF. The CDR3 bases are TGTGCCAGCAGAGAACCGGGACGCAGCGGCTACACCTTC.

Turning to this clone: At the DNA level, this CDR3 is encoded by other sequences in the same sample as well. This chain links TRBV12-3 or TRBV12-4 with TRBJ1-1; no reliable D call. The length of the CDR3 is 13 residues. V lost 5 bases and J 1 base, leaving 8 bases between the germline ends. The CDR3 loop is CASSLRQNTEAFF. The CDR3 DNA reads as TGTGCCAGCAGTCTAAGACAGAACACTGAAGCTTTCTTT.

The chain recombines TRBV3-1 (or the pseudogene TRBV3-2) with TRBJ1-2; D is unresolved. Germline values: CDR1 LGHDT, CDR2 YNNKEL (reference sequence). V dropped 3 bases and J dropped 4 bases, with 9 bases sitting between them. The CDR3 spans 13 residues. This chain's CDR3 is CASSQAGGYGYTF. In DNA form, the CDR3 reads TGTGCCAGCAGCCAGGCAGGCGGCTATGGCTACACCTTC.

The chain uses TRBV2 and TRBJ2-7; 8 bases are shared with TRBD2. Unmatched junction bases numbered 5, after V lost 4 bases and J lost 0 bases. Germline V CDR1 and CDR2: SNHLY, FYNNEI. The CDR3 spans 15 residues. CDR3 residues: CASSAPAGASYEQYF. CDR3 nucleotide sequence: TGTGCCAGCAGTGCCCCAGCGGGGGCCTCCTACGAGCAGTACTTC.

This chain connects TRBV6-5 to TRBJ2-7; 7 bases agree with TRBD2. Losses at the gene ends were 5 bases for V and 3 bases for J; bases not matched to a gene: 1. Germline V gives CDR1 MNHEY, CDR2 SVGAGI. The CDR3 loop spans 12 amino acids. CDR3 nucleotides: TGTGCCAGCAGTCGCGGGGGCTACGAGCAGTACTTC. Its translation: CASSRGGYEQYF.

The table lists this clone with a count of one. This chain uses TRBV6-1 with TRBJ1-2; unclear D gene. There are 14 residues in the CDR3. From germline, CDR1 is MNHNS and CDR2 SASEGT. The V gene lost 3 bases and the J gene lost 2 bases, with 10 bases spanning the gap. This chain's CDR3 is CASSEAGGNYGYTF. In DNA form, the CDR3 reads TGTGCCAGCAGTGAGGCGGGCGGCAACTATGGCTACACCTTC.

This chain connects TRBV9 to TRBJ2-3; D call uncertain. V was shortened by 2 bases and J by 3 bases, with 7 bases between the two germline ends. In germline, CDR1 is SGDLS, CDR2 YYNGEE. The length of the CDR3 is 13 residues. CDR3 loop: CASSVAVTDTQYF. The CDR3 bases are TGTGCCAGCAGCGTGGCGGTGACAGATACGCAGTATTTT. Full variable domain (remainder filled in from reference TRBV9 and TRBJ2-3): DSGVTQTPKHLITATGQRVTLRCSPRSGDLSVYWYQQSLDQGLQFLIQYYNGEERAKGNILERFSAQQFPDLHSELNLSSLELGDSALYFCASSVAVTDTQYFGPGTRLTVL.

The genes are TRBV18 and TRBJ1-5; 9 bases fit TRBD1. Germline V CDR1 and CDR2: KGHSH, LQKENI. The CDR3 has 15 amino acids. Trimming took 5 bases from V and 8 from J; bases not matched to a gene: 10. This CDR3 is CASSFSGTGNEPQHF. For the CDR3, the DNA is TGTGCCAGCTCATTTTCCGGGACAGGGAACGAGCCCCAGCATTTT.

The chain joins TRBV4-2 to TRBJ1-2, with a tentative D call TRBD1 (6 bases). The V gene lost 0 bases and the J gene lost 5 bases, with 13 bases spanning the gap. CDR1 and CDR2 (germline): LGHNA, YNFKEQ. The CDR3 consists of 15 residues. The CDR3 here is CASSQDIGGEYGYTF. In DNA, the CDR3 is TGTGCCAGCAGCCAAGATATCGGGGGCGAATATGGCTACACCTTC.